Sequencing of this T cell receptor beta chain was carried out in a study of Graves' ophthalmopathy and Graves' hyperthyroidism. Deletions cut 1 base from V and 2 bases from J, with 11 bases between. The germline V gene has CDR1 LGHNA and CDR2 YSLEER. The CDR3 sequence is 15 residues long. Amplification of TCR beta CDR3 regions used RNA transcripts. HTBI-primed first-round RT-PCR preceded second-round multiplex PCR. TCRdb reanalysed the multiplex PCR reads using MiXCR and keeps one entry per CDR3 protein. The sample consists of around 1,200,000 distinct CDR3 sequences, around a third of them appearing once. Hyperthyroidism in these 18- to 65-year-old patients was newly diagnosed, lasting under 2 months.

The sample taken for sequencing was peripheral blood or thyroid tissue (not recorded which). V and J are TRBV4-3 and TRBJ1-1; no definite D call. This receptor was obtained from an adult man with Graves' hyperthyroidism. The CDR3 sequence is CASSQGEVVNTEAFF. In nucleotides, the CDR3 is TGCGCCAGCAGCCAAGGTGAGGTTGTAAACACTGAAGCTTTCTTT.